The source of this T cell receptor (beta chain) is a study of prognosis after radiotherapy for stage I lung cancer (dated by TCRdb to the early 2020s). Background on the whole study: Between early 2018 and January 2019, nineteen patients with stage I NSCLC were enrolled in Nanjing, China. No patient received concurrent therapy alongside SBRT. In roughly 15 patients the disease was a newly diagnosed primary stage I lung tumor, whereas about 5 had oligometastatic NSCLC following surgical resection of the primary tumor. SBRT was delivered in 3 to 5 fractions with a biologically effective dose of at least 100 Gy, and image-guided IMRT or VMAT was used for delivery. Peripheral blood TCR beta repertoires were profiled in stage I NSCLC patients before and after stereotactic body radiotherapy, and the repertoires were related to distant failure. Squamous cell carcinoma histology was identified in about 7 patients, and adenocarcinoma histology was identified in about 12 patients. The study took one blood sample before SBRT and one after SBRT from each of roughly 20 patients and sequenced all 40 or so samples. The cohort was made up of around 13 men and about 6 women, with a median age of approximately 74 years and an age range of roughly 50 to 84 years. All patients were regarded as medically inoperable, because of comorbidities in about twelve patients and refusal of surgery in more than 5 patients. Distant metastases were developed by four of the 19 patients after SBRT, at a median of around seven months, whereas no significant progression was observed in the other 15 patients. On the study overall, not on this receptor specifically: Unique TCR clone counts fell after SBRT (median 10,088 before versus several thousand after; Wilcoxon paired P=0.011). The study was limited by the small cohort and short follow-up, and independent validation of the study findings is required. All reported P values were unadjusted for multiple comparisons. No determination of tumor specificity was made for expanded TCR clones. Post-SBRT Shannon entropy and its change from baseline were lower in patients who developed distant metastases; baseline Shannon entropy was not associated with metastases. Differences in TRBV and TRBJ usage frequencies by metastasis status were reportedly observed in two V genes at baseline and in 8 to 10 V and two J genes after SBRT.

This clonotype is identified as medium-sized (0.01 to 0.1%). No antigen is known for it. There are no base qualities to consult, and no much larger clone falls within one base. V ends up 4 bases short and J 6 bases short, with an unmatched junction base count of 10. The germline V gene (reference sequence) sets CDR1 to DFQATT and CDR2 to SNEGSKA. The CDR3, cysteine through phenylalanine, is 14 amino acids long. The read is trimmed to its CDR3 DNA, 42 bases read in frame from base 1. Two rounds of multiplex PCR were performed to amplify the TCR beta CDR3 region from genomic DNA. The first PCR round used primers specific to each TRBV and TRBJ gene, and the primer sequences were filed in Chinese patent CN105087789A. Universal primers were used in the second round of PCR. The Roche High Pure PCR Template Preparation Kit was used to extract genomic DNA from the frozen PBMCs. Paired-end sequencing with 151 bp reads was performed on the libraries using an Illumina HiSeq 3000. The published analysis was carried out like this. CutAdapt was used to discard raw reads that did not contain the multiplex PCR primer sequences. PEAR was used to merge high-quality paired reads into contigs. TRB V, D and J gene segments were assigned to each contig with MiXCR by alignment to reference sequences. CDR3 sequences were clustered by base quality and sequence similarity to remove sequencing errors. Diversity was calculated as Shannon entropy divided by the natural log of the number of productive TCR sequences. Clonality was computed as one minus the ratio of Shannon entropy to the natural log of the number of unique clonotypes. Progression-free survival cut-offs for repertoire metrics were chosen using the Youden index of ROC curves, with analyses run in R 3.5.3. TCRdb cleaned the public reads at Q25 with fastp, built clones with MiXCR and kept in-frame beta chains. A single entry per CDR3 protein holds the most common genes and DNA from its merged rows. Here the V and J calls rest on TCRdb's processing, not on the authors' analysis. The sample yields about 14,000 distinct CDR3 sequences; around 50% were counted once. Approximately 30% of the sample is held by the ten biggest clonotypes.

A history of other malignancies or of prior chemotherapy or radiotherapy was absent in all patients, and node-negative disease was shown on CT and PET/CT in all patients. At each of two time points, around 6 milliliters of peripheral venous blood were collected into EDTA tubes. PBMCs were isolated by Ficoll-Paque Plus density-gradient centrifugation. Right after collection, samples were kept at -80 degrees C until analysis. The source was PBMCs, collected before or after stereotactic body radiation therapy (not recorded which). The receptor chain draws on TRBV20-1 and TRBJ2-7; the central 9 bases match TRBD1. This receptor was taken from a donor of 50 years or more with non-small cell lung cancer. This receptor has the CDR3 CSATPGQGSGEQYF. In nucleotide form, the sequence is TGCAGTGCTACACCGGGACAGGGTTCGGGCGAGCAGTACTTC.